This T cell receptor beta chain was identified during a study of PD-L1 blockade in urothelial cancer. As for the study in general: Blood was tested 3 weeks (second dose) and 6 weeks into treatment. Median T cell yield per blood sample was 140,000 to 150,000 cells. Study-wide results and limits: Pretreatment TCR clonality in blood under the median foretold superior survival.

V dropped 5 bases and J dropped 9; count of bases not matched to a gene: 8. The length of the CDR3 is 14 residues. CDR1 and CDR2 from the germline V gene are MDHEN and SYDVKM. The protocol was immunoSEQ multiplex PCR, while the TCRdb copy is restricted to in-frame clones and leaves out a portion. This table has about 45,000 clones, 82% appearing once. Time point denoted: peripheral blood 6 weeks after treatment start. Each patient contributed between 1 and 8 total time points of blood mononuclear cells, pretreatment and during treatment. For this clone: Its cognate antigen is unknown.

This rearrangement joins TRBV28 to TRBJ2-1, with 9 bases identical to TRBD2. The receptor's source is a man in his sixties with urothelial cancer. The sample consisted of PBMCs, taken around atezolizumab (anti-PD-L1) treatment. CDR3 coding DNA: TGTGCCAGCAGTGACATAGCGGGAGCGGTTGAGCAGTTCTTC. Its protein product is CASSDIAGAVEQFF.